Shown below are 19 T cell receptor beta chains from a single sample sequenced in a study of CD8+ T cells in alopecia areata. Investigators isolated RNA and reverse transcribed it into cDNA to act as the sequencing template. The data were produced by immunoSEQ multiplex PCR, yet TCRdb's version contains in-frame clones alone and is incomplete. The sample lists hundreds of thousands of clones, around 67% occurring once. Sequencing was performed on CD4+ T cells sorted from blood, taken at week 0. Receptors were obtained from a human donor with alopecia areata.

The chain is built from TRBV29-1 and TRBJ2-1; D is ambiguous. The germline V and J ends were trimmed by 8 bases and 7 bases, with 18 bases remaining between them. CDR3 length equals 13 residues. Per the germline V gene, CDR1 is SQVTM and CDR2 is ANQGSEA. The chain's CDR3 is CSSPGRNGNEQFF. The CDR3 bases are TGCAGCAGCCCTGGGCGAAATGGGAATGAGCAGTTCTTC.

The rearrangement links TRBV7-2 to TRBJ2-4, with D uncertain. The germline V and J ends were trimmed by 0 bases and 1 base, with 7 bases remaining between them. CDR1 is SGHTA, CDR2 FQGNSA, per germline. CDR3 length equals 15 residues. In DNA form, the CDR3 reads TGTGCCAGCAGCTTAGCAGGTCTTGCCAAAAACATTCAGTACTTC. As protein: CASSLAGLAKNIQYF.

To note about this clone: One end of the junction varies from germline; a read error may be responsible. The chain links TRBV7-3 to TRBJ2-2, with D tentatively TRBD2 (5 bases). CDR1 SGHTA and CDR2 FQGTGA come from the germline V gene. The CDR3 runs 14 residues. This CDR3 is CASSLSSRTVELFF. CDR3 coding DNA: TGTGCCAGCAGCTTATCTAGCCGCACCGTGGAGCTGTTTTTT.

The count of this clone is one. This chain joins TRBV9 and TRBJ2-6; D call uncertain. Trimming left V 0 bases short and J 2 bases short, with 21 bases between. Germline V lookup: CDR1 SGDLS, CDR2 YYNGEE. This CDR3 has 20 amino acids. The CDR3 coding sequence is TGTGCCAGCAGCGTAGCCTTATATCCTGGGGAAGGAGCTGGGGCCAACGTCCTGACTTTC. It is translated as CASSVALYPGEGAGANVLTF. The full variable domain, with the rest looked up from reference TRBV9 and TRBJ2-6, is DSGVTQTPKHLITATGQRVTLRCSPRSGDLSVYWYQQSLDQGLQFLIQYYNGEERAKGNILERFSAQQFPDLHSELNLSSLELGDSALYFCASSVALYPGEGAGANVLTFGAGSRLTVL.

This clone was detected only a few times. The chain has TRBV18 and TRBJ1-5; perhaps TRBD1 as D (5 bases). V dropped 6 bases and J dropped 0 bases, with 9 bases sitting between them. The CDR3 covers 14 residues. Looked up from germline, CDR1 is KGHSH and CDR2 is LQKENI. In nucleotides, the CDR3 is TGTGCCAGCTCTCTCAGGGTTAGCAATCAGCCCCAGCATTTT. Amino acids: CASSLRVSNQPQHF.

The rearrangement joins TRBV29-1 to TRBJ2-7, with D hard to call. V was cut by 5 bases and J by 5 bases, with 13 bases left in between. Germline assignment: CDR1 SQVTM and CDR2 ANQGSEA. There are 12 residues in the CDR3. CDR3 sequence: CSVLGPSDEQYF. CDR3 sequence (DNA): TGCAGCGTTCTTGGGCCTTCCGACGAGCAGTACTTC.

This clone was recorded a few times. J is TRBJ1-2 and V is TRBV10-3; 10 nucleotides align to TRBD1. Germline V lookup: CDR1 ENHRY, CDR2 SYGVKD. With V trimmed by 3 bases and J by 10 bases, 14 bases remained unmatched. This CDR3 is 16 amino acids long. CDR3 DNA: TGTGCCATCAGTGAAAGACAGGGGGCCGCAGGAGCCTACTACACCTTC. This translates into CAISERQGAAGAYYTF.

The chain is built from TRBV6-1 and TRBJ1-1; 7 nucleotides line up with TRBD1. Per the germline V gene, CDR1 is MNHNS and CDR2 is SASEGT. The J segment lost 5 bases and the V segment lost 10 bases, leaving 16 bases of the junction unmatched. The CDR3 runs to 15 residues. This CDR3 is CATPIGNRGATEAFF. The CDR3 DNA reads as TGTGCCACACCTATCGGGAACAGGGGTGCGACTGAAGCTTTCTTT.

The chain has TRBV5-4 and TRBJ2-7, with TRBD2 matching over 10 bases. With V trimmed by 0 bases and J by 2 bases, 2 bases remained unmatched. The CDR3 contains 15 residues. The V gene's germline CDR1 is SGHNT and CDR2 YYREEE (reference sequence). The CDR3 spells CASSLESGGAYEQYF. The CDR3 region has the DNA TGTGCCAGCAGCTTGGAGAGCGGGGGGGCCTACGAGCAGTACTTC.

This clone has just a few counts. The chain has TRBV7-9 and TRBJ1-4; D may be TRBD1 (6 bases). CDR3 length: 16 amino acids. Deletions cut 2 bases from V and 0 bases from J, with 10 bases between. Germline V lookup: CDR1 SEHNR, CDR2 FQNEAQ (reference sequence). The CDR3 DNA reads TGTGCCAGCAGCTTACCGGGGGCTCCAACTAATGAAAAACTGTTTTTT. The encoded protein is CASSLPGAPTNEKLFF. The full variable domain, its missing parts supplied by reference TRBV7-9 and TRBJ1-4, is DTGVSQNPRHKITKRGQNVTFRCDPISEHNRLYWYRQTLGQGPEFLTYFQNEAQLEKSRLLSDRFSAERPKGSFSTLEIQRTEQGDSAMYLCASSLPGAPTNEKLFFGSGTQLSVL.

The rearrangement uses TRBV5-1 and TRBJ2-5; 9 bases align to TRBD2. J was trimmed by 6 bases and V by 1 base; bases with no gene match: 10. Germline assignment: CDR1 SGHRS and CDR2 YFSETQ. The CDR3 is 16 residues long. This CDR3 is CASSLSRLAVVQTQYF. The CDR3 DNA follows: TGCGCCAGCAGCTTGTCTCGACTAGCGGTCGTACAGACCCAGTACTTC.

The genes are TRBV6-6 and TRBJ1-2; 9 nucleotides align to TRBD1. Trimming at V came to 8 bases and at J to 5 bases, leaving 9 bases not matched to a gene. Germline V gene sequence: CDR1 MNHNY, CDR2 SVGAGI (reference sequence). This CDR3 has 14 amino acids. The CDR3 loop reads CASHFMGTGYGYTF. CDR3 in DNA: TGTGCCAGCCATTTTATGGGGACAGGGTATGGCTACACCTTC.

The V gene is TRBV4-2, the J gene TRBJ1-5; weak D call: TRBD1 (5 bases). CDR3 length equals 15 residues. The ends were cut back, 6 bases at V and 0 bases at J, with 12 bases in the middle. Germline V lookup: CDR1 LGHNA, CDR2 YNFKEQ. CDR3 sequence (DNA): TGTGCCAGCAGTTTCGGACAAGATAGCAATCAGCCCCAGCATTTT. Translating it yields CASSFGQDSNQPQHF.

V and J are TRBV15 and TRBJ1-2, with a possible D match to TRBD1 (6 bases). Germline V gene data show CDR1 as LNHNV and CDR2 as YYDKDF (reference sequence). V gave up 0 bases and J gave up 0 bases, with 8 bases separating them. The CDR3 extends over 15 amino acids. CDR3 protein: CATSREAGANYGYTF. The CDR3 DNA reads as TGTGCCACCAGCAGAGAGGCAGGGGCTAACTATGGCTACACCTTC.

This clone appeared once. The rearrangement links TRBV30 to TRBJ2-4, with TRBD2 identical over 7 bases. Germline loops: CDR1 GTSNPN, CDR2 SVGIG (reference sequence). V gave up 0 bases and J gave up 0 bases; unmatched junction bases: 5. The CDR3 extends over 16 amino acids. CDR3 nucleotides: TGTGCCTGGAGTGTAGGGCTAGCGGTAGCCAAAAACATTCAGTACTTC. Protein sequence: CAWSVGLAVAKNIQYF. The complete variable domain, with remaining parts taken from reference TRBV30 and TRBJ2-4, reads SQTIHQWPATLVQPVGSPLSLECTVEGTSNPNLYWYRQAAGRGLQLLFYSVGIGQISSEVPQNLSASRPQDRQFILSSKKLLLSDSGFYLCAWSVGLAVAKNIQYFGAGTRLSVL.

This chain links TRBV20-1 with TRBJ2-5; no clear D gene. Germline V gene sequence: CDR1 DFQATT, CDR2 SNEGSKA (reference sequence). V was trimmed by 2 bases and J by 5 bases, leaving 6 bases between them. The CDR3 runs to 11 residues. The CDR3 reads CSARPMETQYF. The CDR3 DNA reads as TGCAGTGCTAGACCGATGGAGACCCAGTACTTC.

This clone appeared a few times. V and J are TRBV5-4 and TRBJ1-2; TRBD1 is a possible D gene (6 bases). V lost 4 bases to trimming and J lost 3 bases, with 19 bases between them. Germline CDR1 reads SGHNT; CDR2 reads YYREEE (reference sequence). This CDR3 contains 16 residues. The CDR3 sequence is CASSNGGLRRDYGYTF. The CDR3 nucleotides read TGTGCCAGCAGCAACGGGGGGCTCCGCCGGGACTATGGCTACACCTTC.

The chain recombines TRBV27 with TRBJ1-2; TRBD1 is a possible D gene (5 bases). Germline lookup yields CDR1 MNHEY and CDR2 SMNVEV (reference sequence). V lost 5 bases and J 1 base, leaving 11 bases between the germline ends. The CDR3 is made up of 14 amino acids. Written as DNA, the CDR3 is TGTGCCAGCAGTCGGACACAAAATAACTATGGCTACACCTTC. It yields the protein CASSRTQNNYGYTF.

The chain couples TRBV5-6 to TRBJ2-5; a possible D gene is TRBD1 (5 bases). The CDR3 loop spans 13 amino acids. Germline V gene data show CDR1 as SGHDT and CDR2 as YYEEEE. The V end was cut by 4 bases, the J end by 2 bases, with 9 bases between. The CDR3 reads CASSPTVQETQYF. The CDR3 nucleotides read TGTGCCAGCAGCCCGACAGTACAAGAGACCCAGTACTTC.